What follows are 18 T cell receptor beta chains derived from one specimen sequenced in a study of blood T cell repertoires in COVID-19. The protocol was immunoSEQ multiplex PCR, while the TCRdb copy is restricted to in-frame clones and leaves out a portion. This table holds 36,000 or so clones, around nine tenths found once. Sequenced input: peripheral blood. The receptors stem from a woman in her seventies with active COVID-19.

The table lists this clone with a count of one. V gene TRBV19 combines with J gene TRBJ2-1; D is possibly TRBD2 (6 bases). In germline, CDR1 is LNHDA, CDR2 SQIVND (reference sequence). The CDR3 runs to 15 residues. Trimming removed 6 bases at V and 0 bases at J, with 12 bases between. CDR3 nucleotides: TGTGCCAGTAGAGCAGCGGGTCCCTCCTACAATGAGCAGTTCTTC. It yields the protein CASRAAGPSYNEQFF.

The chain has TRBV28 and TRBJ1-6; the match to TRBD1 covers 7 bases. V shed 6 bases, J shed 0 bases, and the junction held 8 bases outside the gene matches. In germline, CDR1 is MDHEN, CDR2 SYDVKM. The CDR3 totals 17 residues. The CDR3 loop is CASSPLDRSSYNSPLHF. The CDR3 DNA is TGTGCCAGCAGCCCATTGGACAGGAGCTCCTATAATTCACCCCTCCACTTT.

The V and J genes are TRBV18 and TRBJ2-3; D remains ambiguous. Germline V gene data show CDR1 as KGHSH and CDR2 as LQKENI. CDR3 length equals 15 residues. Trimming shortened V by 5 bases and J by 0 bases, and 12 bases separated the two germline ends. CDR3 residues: CASSSSRYSTDTQYF. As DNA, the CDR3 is TGTGCCAGCTCATCCTCTAGGTATAGCACAGATACGCAGTATTTT.

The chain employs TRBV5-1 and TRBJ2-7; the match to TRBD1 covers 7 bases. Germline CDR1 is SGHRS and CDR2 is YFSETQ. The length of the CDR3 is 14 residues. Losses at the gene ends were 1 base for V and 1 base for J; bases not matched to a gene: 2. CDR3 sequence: CASSLQGQSYEQYF. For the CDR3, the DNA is TGCGCCAGCAGCTTGCAGGGACAGTCCTACGAGCAGTACTTC.

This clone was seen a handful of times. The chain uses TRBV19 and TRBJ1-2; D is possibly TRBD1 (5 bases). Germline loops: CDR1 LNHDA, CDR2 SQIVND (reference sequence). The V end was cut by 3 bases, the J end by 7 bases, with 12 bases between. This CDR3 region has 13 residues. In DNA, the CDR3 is TGTGCCAGTAGTATCGGGGGAGACGCTGGCTACACCTTC. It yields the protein CASSIGGDAGYTF.

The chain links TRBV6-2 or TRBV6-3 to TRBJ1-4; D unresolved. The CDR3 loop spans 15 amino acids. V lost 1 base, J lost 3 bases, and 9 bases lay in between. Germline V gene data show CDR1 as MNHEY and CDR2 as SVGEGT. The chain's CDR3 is CASSYFGTANEKLFF. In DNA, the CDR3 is TGTGCCAGCAGTTACTTCGGTACTGCTAATGAAAAACTGTTTTTT.

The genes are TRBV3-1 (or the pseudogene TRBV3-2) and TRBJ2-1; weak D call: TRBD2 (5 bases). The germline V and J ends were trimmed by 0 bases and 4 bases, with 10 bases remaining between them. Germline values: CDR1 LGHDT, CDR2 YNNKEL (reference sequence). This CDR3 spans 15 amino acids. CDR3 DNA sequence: TGTGCCAGCAGCCAAGAGTGGGAGCCTTACAATGAGCAGTTCTTC. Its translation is CASSQEWEPYNEQFF.

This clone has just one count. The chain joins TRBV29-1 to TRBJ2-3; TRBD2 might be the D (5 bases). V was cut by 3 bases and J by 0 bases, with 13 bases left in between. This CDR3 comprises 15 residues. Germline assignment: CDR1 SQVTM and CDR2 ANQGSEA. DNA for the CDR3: TGCAGCGTTGAGGAGGTCGAGGAGAGCACAGATACGCAGTATTTT. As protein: CSVEEVEESTDTQYF.

The chain's CDR3 is CASSPQGPMNTEAFF. As DNA, the CDR3 is TGTGCCAGCAGCCCACAGGGGCCCATGAACACTGAAGCTTTCTTT. The rearrangement joins TRBV7-2 to TRBJ1-1, with 7 bases fitting TRBD1. Germline CDR1 and CDR2: SGHTA and FQGNSA. There are 15 residues in the CDR3. V lost 5 bases, J lost 0 bases, and 6 bases stayed unmatched.

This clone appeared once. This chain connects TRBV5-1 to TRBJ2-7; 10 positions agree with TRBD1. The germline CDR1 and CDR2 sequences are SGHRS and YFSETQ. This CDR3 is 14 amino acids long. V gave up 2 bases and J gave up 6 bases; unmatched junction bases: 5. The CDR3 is CASSLGTGDGEQYF. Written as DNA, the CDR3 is TGCGCCAGCAGCTTAGGGACAGGGGATGGCGAGCAGTACTTC.

CDR3 DNA: TGTGCCAGCAGCTTGGGACAGGTAATTAGTGAGCAGTTCTTC. Its translation: CASSLGQVISEQFF. The chain joins TRBV7-9 to TRBJ2-1, with 8 bases fitting TRBD1. Germline trimming cut 3 bases from V and 9 bases from J; bases unmatched to any gene: 7. The CDR3 has 14 residues. Looked up from germline, CDR1 is SEHNR and CDR2 is FQNEAQ (reference sequence).

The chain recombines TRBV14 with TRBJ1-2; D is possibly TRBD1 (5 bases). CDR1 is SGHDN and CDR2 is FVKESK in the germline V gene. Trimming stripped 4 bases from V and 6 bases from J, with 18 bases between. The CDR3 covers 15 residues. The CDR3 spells CASSRLPGSQDGYTF. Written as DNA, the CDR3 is TGTGCCAGCAGCCGACTCCCAGGGTCGCAGGATGGCTACACCTTC. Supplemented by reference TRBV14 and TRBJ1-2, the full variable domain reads EAGVTQFPSHSVIEKGQTVTLRCDPISGHDNLYWYRRVMGKEIKFLLHFVKESKQDESGMPNNRFLAERTGGTYSTLKVQPAELEDSGVYFCASSRLPGSQDGYTFGSGTRLTVV.

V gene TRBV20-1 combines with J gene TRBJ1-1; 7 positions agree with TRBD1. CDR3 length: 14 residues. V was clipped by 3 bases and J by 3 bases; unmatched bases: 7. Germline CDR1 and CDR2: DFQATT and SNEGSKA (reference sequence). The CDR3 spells CSASRAQGDTEAFF. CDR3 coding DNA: TGCAGTGCTAGTAGGGCCCAGGGGGACACTGAAGCTTTCTTT.

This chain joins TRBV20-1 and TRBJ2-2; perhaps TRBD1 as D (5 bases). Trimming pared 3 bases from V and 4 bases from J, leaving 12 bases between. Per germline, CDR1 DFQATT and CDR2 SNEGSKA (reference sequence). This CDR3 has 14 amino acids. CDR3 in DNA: TGCAGTGCTAGTATCCCAGGGATCACCGGGGAGCTGTTTTTT. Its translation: CSASIPGITGELFF.

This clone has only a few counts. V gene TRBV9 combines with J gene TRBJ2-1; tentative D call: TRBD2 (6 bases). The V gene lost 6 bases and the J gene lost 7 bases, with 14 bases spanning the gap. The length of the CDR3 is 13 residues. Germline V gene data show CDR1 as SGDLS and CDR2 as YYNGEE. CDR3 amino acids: CASTPPSGNEQFF. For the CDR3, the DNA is TGTGCCAGCACCCCGCCGAGCGGGAATGAGCAGTTCTTC. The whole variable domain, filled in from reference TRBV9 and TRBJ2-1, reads DSGVTQTPKHLITATGQRVTLRCSPRSGDLSVYWYQQSLDQGLQFLIQYYNGEERAKGNILERFSAQQFPDLHSELNLSSLELGDSALYFCASTPPSGNEQFFGPGTRLTVL.

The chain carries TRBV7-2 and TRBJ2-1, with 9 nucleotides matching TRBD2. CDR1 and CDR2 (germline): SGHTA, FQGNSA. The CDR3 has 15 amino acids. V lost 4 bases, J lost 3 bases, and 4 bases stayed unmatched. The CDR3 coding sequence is TGTGCCAGCAGCTACCAAGCGGGGGGCTACAATGAGCAGTTCTTC. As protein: CASSYQAGGYNEQFF.

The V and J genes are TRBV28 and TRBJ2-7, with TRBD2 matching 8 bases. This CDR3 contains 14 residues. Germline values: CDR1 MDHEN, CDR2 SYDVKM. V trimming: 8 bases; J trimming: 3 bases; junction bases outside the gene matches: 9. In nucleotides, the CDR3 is TGTGCCAGCGACGTCAGCGGGGGCCGCTACGAGCAGTACTTC. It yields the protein CASDVSGGRYEQYF. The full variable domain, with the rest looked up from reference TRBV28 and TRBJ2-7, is DVKVTQSSRYLVKRTGEKVFLECVQDMDHENMFWYRQDPGLGLRLIYFSYDVKMKEKGDIPEGYSVSREKKERFSLILESASTNQTSMYLCASDVSGGRYEQYFGPGTRLTVT.

The CDR3 here is CASSINVGQEWYF. The CDR3 nucleotides read TGTGCCAGCAGCATCAACGTTGGACAGGAGTGGTACTTC. The rearrangement joins TRBV11-2 to TRBJ2-7, with 7 nucleotides matching TRBD1. This CDR3 comprises 13 residues. Germline CDR1 is SGHAT and CDR2 is FQNNGV. After removal of 5 bases from V and 12 bases from J, the junction contained 13 bases not matched to a gene.